The 23 T cell receptor beta chains in this list originate from one sample, sequenced in a study of blood T cell repertoires in COVID-19. Profiled with immunoSEQ multiplex PCR; TCRdb holds only in-frame clones, not every one. The sample records some 250,000 clones, approximately 80% being singletons. The sample taken for sequencing was peripheral blood. The origin of the receptors is a woman aged 60-70 years with active or convalescent COVID-19.

The rearrangement uses TRBV29-1 and TRBJ2-7, with D perhaps TRBD2 (6 bases). This CDR3 comprises 14 residues. Trimming removed 3 bases from V and 2 bases from J, with 14 bases in between. In germline, CDR1 is SQVTM, CDR2 ANQGSEA. The CDR3 sequence: CSVEGLAGTYEQYF. The CDR3 DNA is TGCAGCGTTGAGGGACTCGCGGGGACCTACGAGCAGTACTTC.

V is TRBV5-1 and J is TRBJ1-1, with 11 positions matching TRBD1. The CDR3 has 17 amino acids. From germline, CDR1 is SGHRS and CDR2 YFSETQ. The J segment lost 6 bases and the V segment lost 4 bases, leaving 14 bases of the junction unmatched. This CDR3 reads CASSRTRTGGSMAEAFF. CDR3 sequence (DNA): TGCGCCAGCAGCAGGACGCGGACAGGGGGCAGCATGGCTGAAGCTTTCTTT.

This clone showed up just a few times. This chain links TRBV19 with TRBJ1-4; TRBD1 matches at 7 bases. J was trimmed by 2 bases and V by 5 bases; bases with no gene match: 2. CDR3 size: 14 residues. The germline CDR1 and CDR2 sequences are LNHDA and SQIVND (reference sequence). This CDR3 is CASSVTGTNEKLFF. The DNA of the CDR3 is TGTGCCAGTAGTGTGACAGGGACTAATGAAAAACTGTTTTTT.

The chain has TRBV9 and TRBJ1-6, with D unresolved. The CDR3 has 16 residues. In germline, CDR1 is SGDLS, CDR2 YYNGEE. Trimming pared 0 bases from V and 7 bases from J, leaving 14 bases between. The CDR3 region has the DNA TGTGCCAGCAGCGTAGGCGGTGAGGCCCCAAATTCACCCCTCCACTTT. Its translation: CASSVGGEAPNSPLHF.

This chain uses TRBV4-1 with TRBJ2-5; 8 positions match TRBD1. Unmatched junction bases numbered 6, after V lost 4 bases and J lost 2 bases. This CDR3 is 15 amino acids long. Germline assignment: CDR1 MGHRA and CDR2 YSYEKL. The CDR3 region has the DNA TGCGCCAGCAGCCTTGCCGGGACAGGTCAAGAGACCCAGTACTTC. It yields the protein CASSLAGTGQETQYF.

V gene TRBV21-1 combines with J gene TRBJ2-5; the tabulated D call, TRBD2, remains unverified against the DNA. TRBV21-1 is given as a pseudogene. This CDR3 is built from 15 residues. The CDR3 bases are TGTGCCAGCAGCCCCCAAGGGGGGGGTCAAGAGACCCAGTACTTC. This translates into CASSPQGGGQETQYF.

CDR3 region: CASSPPTGSSGANVLTF. The CDR3 nucleotides read TGTGCCAGCAGCCCCCCCACAGGGAGCTCTGGGGCCAACGTCCTGACTTTC. The genes are TRBV7-9 and TRBJ2-6; D might be TRBD1 (6 bases). The CDR3 has 17 residues. CDR1 and CDR2 (germline): SEHNR, FQNEAQ (reference sequence). Between the trimmed V and J ends, which lost 5 bases and 0 bases, there was a span of 14 bases.

This clone has just one count. J is TRBJ1-1 and V is TRBV6-5; possibly TRBD1 for D (5 bases). Germline CDR1 and CDR2: MNHEY and SVGAGI. Trimming took off 3 bases at V and 1 base at J, with 9 bases between the two ends. The CDR3 extends over 14 amino acids. The CDR3: CASSYMGPNTEAFF. The CDR3 DNA follows: TGTGCCAGCAGTTATATGGGGCCGAACACTGAAGCTTTCTTT.

V and J are TRBV7-6 and TRBJ2-7, with D perhaps TRBD1 (6 bases). Trimming took off 5 bases at V and 0 bases at J, with 20 bases between the two ends. The CDR3 extends over 17 amino acids. CDR1 and CDR2 (germline): SGHVS, FNYEAQ. CDR3 DNA: TGTGCCAGCAGCATTCTGTTGAAACAGGGAAACTCCTACGAGCAGTACTTC. This gives the protein CASSILLKQGNSYEQYF.

The chain carries TRBV19 and TRBJ1-1; D perhaps matches TRBD1 (6 bases). The ends were cut back, 1 base at V and 3 bases at J, with 6 bases in the middle. Germline V gene data show CDR1 as LNHDA and CDR2 as SQIVND (reference sequence). This CDR3 comprises 13 residues. The CDR3 sequence is CASSIAGDTEAFF. CDR3 DNA sequence: TGTGCCAGTAGTATAGCAGGGGACACTGAAGCTTTCTTT.

This chain connects TRBV9 to TRBJ2-5, with D possibly being TRBD1 (5 bases). There are 15 residues in the CDR3. Germline assignment: CDR1 SGDLS and CDR2 YYNGEE. Trimming pared 1 base from V and 0 bases from J, leaving 10 bases between. The CDR3 loop reads CASSVQGSYQETQYF. For the CDR3, the DNA is TGTGCCAGCAGCGTACAGGGCAGTTACCAAGAGACCCAGTACTTC.

The chain recombines TRBV7-2 with TRBJ2-5; 7 nucleotides align to TRBD1. Looked up from germline, CDR1 is SGHTA and CDR2 is FQGNSA. This CDR3 comprises 14 residues. The J segment lost 4 bases and the V segment lost 1 base, leaving 3 bases of the junction unmatched. This CDR3 reads CASSLVSGGETQYF. CDR3 DNA sequence: TGTGCCAGCAGCTTAGTATCAGGGGGAGAGACCCAGTACTTC.

The chain links TRBV19 to TRBJ2-1, with TRBD2 as a possible D gene (7 bases). Germline CDR1 LNHDA, CDR2 SQIVND (reference sequence). Trimming took 0 bases from V and 5 from J, leaving 14 bases between them. There are 16 residues in the CDR3. In DNA, the CDR3 is TGTGCCAGTAGTATAGAGGCGGGGGCCTCGGACAATGAGCAGTTCTTC. Amino acid sequence: CASSIEAGASDNEQFF.

J is TRBJ2-5 and V is TRBV29-1; D is perhaps TRBD2 (5 bases). This CDR3 has 11 residues. The V gene lost 5 bases and the J gene lost 5 bases, with 9 bases spanning the gap. Germline V gene sequence: CDR1 SQVTM, CDR2 ANQGSEA. The DNA of the CDR3 is TGCAGCGTTATCCGGAGGGAGACCCAGTACTTC. Translating gives CSVIRRETQYF. The whole variable domain, filled in from reference TRBV29-1 and TRBJ2-5, reads SAVISQKPSRDICQRGTSLTIQCQVDSQVTMMFWYRQQPGQSLTLIATANQGSEATYESGFVIDKFPISRPNLTFSTLTVSNMSPEDSSIYLCSVIRRETQYFGPGTRLLVL.

The CDR3 spells CASSRGGNTEAFF. The CDR3 nucleotides are TGTGCCAGCAGTCGGGGGGGGAACACTGAAGCTTTCTTT. This chain links TRBV27 with TRBJ1-1, with D perhaps TRBD1 (5 bases). Per the germline V gene, CDR1 is MNHEY and CDR2 is SMNVEV (reference sequence). Trimming took 5 bases from V and 1 from J, leaving 8 bases between them. The CDR3 loop spans 13 amino acids.

This clone was seen just once. This chain connects TRBV7-9 to TRBJ2-7; tentative D call: TRBD2 (7 bases). The V end was cut by 4 bases, the J end by 2 bases, with 18 bases between. This CDR3 is built from 16 residues. In germline, CDR1 is SEHNR, CDR2 FQNEAQ (reference sequence). This chain's CDR3 is CASSSFNTGGPYEQYF. DNA of the CDR3: TGTGCCAGCAGCTCCTTTAACACGGGGGGCCCCTACGAGCAGTACTTC.

The rearrangement links TRBV6-5 to TRBJ1-1, with TRBD1 matching over 7 bases. The CDR3 is made up of 14 amino acids. J was trimmed by 0 bases and V by 7 bases; bases with no gene match: 5. Per the germline V gene, CDR1 is MNHEY and CDR2 is SVGAGI. CDR3 in DNA: TGTGCCAGCAATTCGGACAGGATGAACACTGAAGCTTTCTTT. Protein sequence: CASNSDRMNTEAFF.

This clone was counted a few times. The J gene is TRBJ1-2, the V gene TRBV6-1; D remains ambiguous. The germline CDR1 and CDR2 sequences are MNHNS and SASEGT. The CDR3 is 15 residues long. Deletions cut 1 base from V and 4 bases from J, with 13 bases between. The CDR3 sequence is CASSEVAGQAYGYTF. CDR3 nucleotides: TGTGCCAGCAGTGAAGTGGCGGGTCAGGCCTATGGCTACACCTTC.

The rearrangement links TRBV5-1 to TRBJ2-7; 15 nucleotides agree with TRBD2. Trimming cost V 6 bases and J 0 bases; bases outside gene matches: 7. CDR3 length equals 17 residues. Per the germline V gene, CDR1 is SGHRS and CDR2 is YFSETQ. The CDR3 protein is CASTKGLAGGTSYEQYF. For the CDR3, the DNA is TGCGCCAGCACCAAGGGACTAGCGGGGGGAACCTCCTACGAGCAGTACTTC.

The chain recombines TRBV6-5 with TRBJ1-4; D is uncertain. Germline V CDR1 and CDR2: MNHEY, SVGAGI. This CDR3 comprises 16 residues. V was cut by 0 bases and J by 0 bases, with 8 bases left in between. CDR3 sequence reads: CASSYSAAATNEKLFF. In DNA, the CDR3 is TGTGCCAGCAGTTACTCGGCGGCAGCAACTAATGAAAAACTGTTTTTT.

This rearrangement joins TRBV2 to TRBJ2-7; weak D call: TRBD1 (7 bases). The CDR3 runs to 14 residues. CDR1 and CDR2 from the germline V gene are SNHLY and FYNNEI. The V end was cut by 7 bases, the J end by 4 bases, with 17 bases between. For the CDR3, the DNA is TGTGCCAGCAAGGAGGGGACAGTCGTTTACGAGCAGTACTTC. This translates into CASKEGTVVYEQYF. The variable domain in full, completed from reference TRBV2 and TRBJ2-7, reads EPEVTQTPSHQVTQMGQEVILRCVPISNHLYFYWYRQILGQKVEFLVSFYNNEISEKSEIFDDQFSVERPDGSNFTLKIRSTKLEDSAMYFCASKEGTVVYEQYFGPGTRLTVT.

V gene TRBV9 combines with J gene TRBJ2-7; TRBD2 aligns across 8 bases. This CDR3 is built from 15 residues. With V trimmed by 0 bases and J by 1 base, 3 bases remained unmatched. Germline V gene lookup returns CDR1 SGDLS and CDR2 YYNGEE. The CDR3 bases are TGTGCCAGCAGCGTAGGGAGCGGGGGATCCTACGAGCAGTACTTC. Translated: CASSVGSGGSYEQYF.

The rearrangement uses TRBV19 and TRBJ1-1; tentative D call: TRBD1 (6 bases). V lost 6 bases and J lost 6, with 14 bases in between. Looked up from germline, CDR1 is LNHDA and CDR2 is SQIVND (reference sequence). This CDR3 is 13 amino acids long. The CDR3 loop reads CASSPLNRAEAFF. In DNA, the CDR3 is TGTGCCAGTAGCCCACTTAACAGGGCTGAAGCTTTCTTT.